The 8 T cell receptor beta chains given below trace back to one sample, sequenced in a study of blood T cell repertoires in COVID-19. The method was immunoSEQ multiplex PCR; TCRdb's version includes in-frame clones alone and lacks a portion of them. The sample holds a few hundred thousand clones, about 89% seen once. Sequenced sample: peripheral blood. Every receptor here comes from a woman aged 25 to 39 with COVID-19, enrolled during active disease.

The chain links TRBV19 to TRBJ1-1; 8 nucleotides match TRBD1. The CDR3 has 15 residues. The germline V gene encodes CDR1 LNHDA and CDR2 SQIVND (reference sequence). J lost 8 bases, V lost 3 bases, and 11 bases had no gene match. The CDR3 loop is CASSIRKAGGAEAFF. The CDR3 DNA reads TGTGCCAGTAGTATTCGGAAGGCAGGGGGCGCGGAAGCTTTCTTT.

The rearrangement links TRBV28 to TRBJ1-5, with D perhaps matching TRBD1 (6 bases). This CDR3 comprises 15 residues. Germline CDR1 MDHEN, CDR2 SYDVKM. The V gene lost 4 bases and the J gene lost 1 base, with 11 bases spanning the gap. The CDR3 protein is CASSWDTVSNQPQHF. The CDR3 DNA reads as TGTGCCAGCAGTTGGGACACCGTCAGCAATCAGCCCCAGCATTTT.

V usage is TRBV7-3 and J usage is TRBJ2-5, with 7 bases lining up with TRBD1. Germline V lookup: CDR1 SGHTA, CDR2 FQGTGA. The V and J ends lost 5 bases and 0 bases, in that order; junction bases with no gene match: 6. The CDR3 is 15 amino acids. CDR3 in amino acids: CASSPTGWYQETQYF. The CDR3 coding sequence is TGTGCCAGCAGCCCGACAGGGTGGTACCAAGAGACCCAGTACTTC.

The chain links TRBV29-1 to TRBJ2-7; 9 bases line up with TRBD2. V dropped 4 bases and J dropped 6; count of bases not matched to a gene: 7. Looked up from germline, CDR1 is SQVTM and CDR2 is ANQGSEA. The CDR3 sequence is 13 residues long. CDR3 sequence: CSVGNRAGGEQYF. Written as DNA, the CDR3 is TGCAGCGTTGGGAACCGAGCGGGGGGCGAGCAGTACTTC.

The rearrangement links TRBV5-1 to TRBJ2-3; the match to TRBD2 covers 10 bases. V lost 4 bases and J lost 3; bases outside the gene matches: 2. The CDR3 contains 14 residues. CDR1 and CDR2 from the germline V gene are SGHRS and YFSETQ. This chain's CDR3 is CASSLAGVTDTQYF. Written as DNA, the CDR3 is TGCGCCAGCAGCCTAGCGGGAGTAACAGATACGCAGTATTTT. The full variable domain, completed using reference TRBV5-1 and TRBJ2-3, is KAGVTQTPRYLIKTRGQQVTLSCSPISGHRSVSWYQQTPGQGLQFLFEYFSETQRNKGNFPGRFSGRQFSNSRSEMNVSTLELGDSALYLCASSLAGVTDTQYFGPGTRLTVL.

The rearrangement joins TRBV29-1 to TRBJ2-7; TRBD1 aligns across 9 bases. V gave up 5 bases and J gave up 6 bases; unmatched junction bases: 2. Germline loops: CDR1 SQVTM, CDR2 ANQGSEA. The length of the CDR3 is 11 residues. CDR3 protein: CSVNRGLEQYF. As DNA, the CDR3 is TGCAGCGTTAACAGGGGGCTCGAGCAGTACTTC.

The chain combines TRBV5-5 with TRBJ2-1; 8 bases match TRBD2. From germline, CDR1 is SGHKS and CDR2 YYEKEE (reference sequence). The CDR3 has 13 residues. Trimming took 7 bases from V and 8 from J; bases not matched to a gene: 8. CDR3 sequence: CASSLPAGDEQFF. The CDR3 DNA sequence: TGTGCCAGCTCCTTGCCAGCGGGAGATGAGCAGTTCTTC.

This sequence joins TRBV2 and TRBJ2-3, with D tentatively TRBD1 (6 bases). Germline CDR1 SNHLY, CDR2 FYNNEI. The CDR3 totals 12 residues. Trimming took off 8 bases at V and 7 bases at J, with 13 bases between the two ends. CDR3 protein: CASGRDTHTQYF. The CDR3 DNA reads TGTGCCAGCGGCCGGGACACCCATACGCAGTATTTT.